Sequencing of this T cell receptor beta chain was carried out in a study of shared clonotypes between healthy human individuals. Study observations and caveats: About 5% of naive CD4 clonotypes were shared across several donors. A generally larger estimated richness was seen in naive subsets than in memory subsets. Sampling involved blood alone; tissue repertoires likely differ. In contrast to clonotypes shared by all four donors, non-shared clonotypes had lower generation probabilities.

Remarks on this clone: The antigen is undetermined. Other nucleotide sequences from this sample produce the same CDR3.

V was clipped by 3 bases and J by 3 bases, with 13 bases between them. The CDR3 is made up of 14 amino acids. CDR1 and CDR2 from the germline V gene are SGDLS and YYNGEE. Repertoires were generated with immunoSEQ multiplex PCR, while TCRdb's copy carries only in-frame clones and drops some. The sample yields over a million clones, 98% seen once. The clonotype was recovered from a man aged 30 to 39 in good health. The chain links TRBV9 to TRBJ2-7, with D possibly matching TRBD1 (6 bases). What was sequenced was naive CD4+ T cells sorted from blood. Subset indicated: CD45RA+ positively selected. The CDR3 loop reads CASSAGQRGYEQYF. The CDR3 DNA reads TGTGCCAGCAGCGCCGGACAGCGAGGCTACGAGCAGTACTTC.